This is a list of T cell receptor beta chains from one sample in a study of spatial heterogeneity in lung cancer. TCRdb called the 5' RACE reads again in MiXCR, with one record for every CDR3 protein. The table records more than 15,000 distinct CDR3 sequences, just under 6.5% of them present only once. The source was PBMCs, collected at follow-up. The receptor source for this set is a male donor with early-stage non-small cell lung cancer. Each CDR3 is given with its conserved first and last residue. The D gene is left open where the match is weak. Only some rows state a clone size, as once, few, many or a class for expanded clones.

CDR3	DNA	D	V	J	size
CASSQGGRSTYNEQFF	TGCGCCAGCAGCCAAGGCGGCAGGTCCACCTACAATGAGCAGTTCTTC	.	TRBV4-3	TRBJ2-1	many
CASSVGRGGQYF	TGTGCCAGCAGTGTTGGCAGGGGGGGACAGTACTTC	.	TRBV2	TRBJ2-7	many
CATSGQTTDTQYF	TGTGCCACATCGGGACAGACCACAGATACGCAGTATTTT	TRBD1	TRBV19	TRBJ2-3	many
CASSQDSAGNTEAFF	TGCGCCAGCAGCCAAGATTCGGCGGGGAACACTGAAGCTTTCTTT	.	TRBV4-3	TRBJ1-1	.
CASRPGSYNEQFF	TGTGCCAGCAGACCGGGTTCATACAATGAGCAGTTCTTC	.	TRBV28	TRBJ2-1	many
CASSSPHTGELFF	TGTGCCAGCAGTTCCCCGCACACCGGGGAGCTGTTTTTT	.	TRBV6-2/TRBV6-3	TRBJ2-2	many
CASSLRTGGSPLHF	TGTGCCAGCAGTTTAAGGACAGGCGGTTCACCCCTCCACTTT	TRBD1	TRBV27	TRBJ1-6	.
CASRYTGLYEQYF	TGTGCCAGCAGGTACACAGGGCTCTACGAGCAGTACTTC	.	TRBV2	TRBJ2-7	many
CSASIGVPDTQYF	TGCAGTGCTTCGATCGGCGTCCCAGATACGCAGTATTTT	.	TRBV20-1	TRBJ2-3	many
CASSYGSGSSYEQYF	TGTGCCAGCAGCTACGGTAGCGGGAGCTCCTACGAGCAGTACTTC	TRBD2	TRBV7-2	TRBJ2-7	many
CASSRDPTGAGNTIYF	TGTGCCAGCAGCCGGGACCCTACCGGGGCCGGAAACACCATATATTTT	.	TRBV6-5	TRBJ1-3	many
CASSRDVLQETQYF	TGTGCCAGCAGCCGCGACGTTCTCCAAGAGACCCAGTACTTC	.	TRBV11-2	TRBJ2-5	medium-sized
CASSDRQAQETQYF	TGTGCCAGCAGCGACCGACAGGCGCAAGAGACCCAGTACTTC	.	TRBV6-5	TRBJ2-5	.
CASSQGSAAYNEQFF	TGTGCCAGCAGCCAAGGGAGCGCGGCTTACAATGAGCAGTTCTTC	.	TRBV3-1	TRBJ2-1	many
CATVKLTGGTNEQFF	TGTGCCACCGTAAAGCTGACAGGGGGGACCAATGAGCAGTTCTTC	TRBD1	TRBV19	TRBJ2-1	many
CATSRDRVNTEAFF	TGTGCCACCAGCAGAGACAGGGTGAACACTGAAGCTTTCTTT	.	TRBV15	TRBJ1-1	many
CASSSGQANNSPLHF	TGTGCCAGCAGCTCGGGACAGGCGAATAATTCACCCCTCCACTTT	TRBD1	TRBV7-9	TRBJ1-6	few
CASSLAQGIGEQYF	TGCGCCAGCAGCTTGGCTCAGGGAATCGGCGAGCAGTACTTC	.	TRBV5-1	TRBJ2-7	many
CASSPTPGTSGYANTGELFF	TGTGCCAGCAGTCCCACCCCCGGGACTAGCGGTTACGCGAACACCGGGGAGCTGTTTTTT	TRBD2	TRBV12-3/TRBV12-4	TRBJ2-2	many
CASSSRTGGHEQFF	TGTGCCAGCAGCTCCCGGACAGGGGGCCATGAGCAGTTCTTC	TRBD1	TRBV7-9	TRBJ2-1	.
CASSLTGGLETQYF	TGTGCCAGCAGCTTGACAGGGGGCTTGGAGACCCAGTACTTC	TRBD1	TRBV7-2	TRBJ2-5	many
CSALPGNQPQHF	TGCAGTGCCCTGCCGGGCAATCAGCCCCAGCATTTT	.	TRBV20-1	TRBJ1-5	many
CASSLQGLAGGRPYEQYF	TGTGCCAGCAGCTTACAGGGACTAGCGGGAGGCAGACCCTACGAGCAGTACTTC	TRBD2	TRBV7-2	TRBJ2-7	many
CASSLVRTSGRRFNEQFF	TGCGCCAGCAGCTTGGTTAGGACTAGCGGGAGGAGGTTCAATGAGCAGTTCTTC	TRBD2	TRBV5-1	TRBJ2-1	many
CAISVGDFYEQYF	TGTGCCATCAGTGTAGGGGACTTCTACGAGCAGTACTTC	.	TRBV10-3	TRBJ2-7	many
CASSLRAGSSYEQYF	TGTGCCAGCAGCTTAAGGGCGGGGAGCTCCTACGAGCAGTACTTC	.	TRBV7-3	TRBJ2-7	many
CASSRDLFGYGYTF	TGTGCCAGCAGCCGGGACTTATTTGGCTATGGCTACACCTTC	.	TRBV3-1	TRBJ1-2	many
CASSEGVSGYDIQYF	TGTGCCAGCAGTGAAGGGGTTTCTGGTTACGACATTCAGTACTTC	.	TRBV6-1	TRBJ2-4	many
CATSREGQGSYEQYF	TGTGCCACCAGCAGGGAAGGACAGGGCTCCTACGAGCAGTACTTC	TRBD1	TRBV15	TRBJ2-7	many
CATSDRFQGAQPQHF	TGTGCCACCAGTGATCGTTTTCAGGGTGCCCAGCCCCAGCATTTT	.	TRBV24-1	TRBJ1-5	many
CSARDLRAGTGPDEQYF	TGCAGTGCTAGAGATTTACGGGCCGGGACAGGGCCCGACGAGCAGTACTTC	TRBD1	TRBV20-1	TRBJ2-7	many
CATSDTDTQYF	TGTGCCACCAGTGACACAGATACGCAGTATTTT	.	TRBV24-1	TRBJ2-3	many
CASSLPGLAVLDTQYF	TGTGCCAGCAGTCTTCCGGGACTAGCTGTATTGGATACGCAGTATTTT	TRBD2	TRBV28	TRBJ2-3	many
CASTLGGWQYYEQYF	TGTGCCAGCACCTTGGGGGGGTGGCAGTACTACGAGCAGTACTTC	TRBD2	TRBV28	TRBJ2-7	medium-sized
CASSQSQVPDTQYF	TGTGCCAGCAGCCAGTCACAGGTGCCAGATACGCAGTATTTT	.	TRBV7-9	TRBJ2-3	few
CASSSLGGTGELFF	TGTGCCAGCAGCTCCCTGGGGGGCACCGGGGAGCTGTTTTTT	.	TRBV7-3	TRBJ2-2	many
CASSYGTSGEYEQYF	TGTGCCAGCAGTTACGGGACTAGCGGGGAGTACGAGCAGTACTTC	TRBD2	TRBV6-5	TRBJ2-7	.
CASRQGGDSSYNEQFF	TGTGCCAGCAGACAAGGGGGGGATTCCTCCTACAATGAGCAGTTCTTC	.	TRBV28	TRBJ2-1	many
CASSYSGTGGADTQYF	TGTGCCAGCAGTTACTCCGGGACAGGGGGCGCAGATACGCAGTATTTT	TRBD1	TRBV6-5	TRBJ2-3	.
CASSSDGTTVYEQYF	TGTGCCAGCAGTTCCGACGGGACTACGGTCTACGAGCAGTACTTC	TRBD2	TRBV28	TRBJ2-7	many
CASSYGGQETQYF	TGTGCCAGCAGTTATGGGGGACAAGAGACCCAGTACTTC	.	TRBV12-3/TRBV12-4	TRBJ2-5	.